This is a list of T cell receptor beta chains from one sample in a study of T-cell memory formation after mild COVID-19. MiXCR, run by TCRdb on the 5' RACE reads, gives a single entry per CDR3 protein. The table has approximately 480,000 distinct CDR3 sequences, 15% to 20% seen once. Source material: PBMCs or a T cell subset sorted from them (not recorded which). These TCRs come from an adult woman who had mild COVID-19 (a few samples of this study predate the infection). Cell type and time point are not known. The CDR3 runs from the conserved cysteine through the conserved F or W. D genes are given only for firm matches. Rows give clone size only sometimes, using once, few, many, or a class for an expanded clone.

>TRBJ2-1|14|TRBV18|TRBD1|few
TGTGCCAGCTCACCGACAGGGATCTACAATGAGCAGTTCTTC
CASSPTGIYNEQFF
>TRBJ2-7|18|TRBV20-1|TRBD2|.
TGCAGTGCTAGATTCCACGCCCCGACTAGCGGGGCAACCTACGAGCAGTACTTC
CSARFHAPTSGATYEQYF
>TRBJ2-5|15|TRBV6-5|TRBD1|few
TGTGCCAGCAGCCCCAGATGGACAGGGCGAGAGACCCAGTACTTC
CASSPRWTGRETQYF
>TRBJ2-7|15|TRBV5-1|TRBD2|few
TGCGCCAGCAGCACCTCGGCCACGGGGGGCTACGAGCAGTACTTC
CASSTSATGGYEQYF
>TRBJ2-7|14|TRBV7-3|TRBD2|many
TGTGCCAGCAGCTTCGGGACTAGGAACTACGAGCAGTACTTC
CASSFGTRNYEQYF
>TRBJ2-1|15|TRBV11-2|.|.
TGTGCCAGCAGCTTAGGGGTGGGACACTACAATGAGCAGTTCTTC
CASSLGVGHYNEQFF
>TRBJ2-7|15|TRBV11-1|.|few
TGTGCCAGCAGCCCCAGGTTTGGGAGCGGCGGCGAGCAGTACTTC
CASSPRFGSGGEQYF
>TRBJ1-1|14|TRBV12-3/TRBV12-4|.|.
TGTGCCAGCAGTTTGTCAGGGGCAGGGAAAGAAGCTTTCTTT
CASSLSGAGKEAFF
>TRBJ2-6|18|TRBV3-1|.|.
TGTGCCAGCAGCCTATCGACAGGTGTCTCCTCTGGGGCCAACGTCCTGACTTTC
CASSLSTGVSSGANVLTF
>TRBJ1-1|12|TRBV12-3/TRBV12-4|.|.
TGTGCCAGCAGGGGAAGGGACACTGAAGCTTTCTTT
CASRGRDTEAFF
>TRBJ2-3|20|TRBV4-2|TRBD2|.
TGTGCCAGCAGCCAAGATCCGACTAGCGGGGGCCCAAGGGGGGCAGATACGCAGTATTTT
CASSQDPTSGGPRGADTQYF
>TRBJ2-2|17|TRBV9|.|.
TGTGCCAGCAGCGAATCAGAGGGGACAACTAACACCGGGGAGCTGTTTTTT
CASSESEGTTNTGELFF
>TRBJ2-1|17|TRBV3-1|TRBD2|few
TGTGCCAGCAGCCAAGCCGGTAGGACTAGCGGCGCCAATGAGCAGTTCTTC
CASSQAGRTSGANEQFF
>TRBJ2-3|12|TRBV10-3|.|few
TGTGCCATCAAGCGCGGATACAATACGCAGTATTTT
CAIKRGYNTQYF
>TRBJ1-5|13|TRBV4-1|.|.
TGCGCCAGCAGCCAAGGGGTCGGTCAGCCCCAGCATTTT
CASSQGVGQPQHF
>TRBJ2-5|15|TRBV5-1|TRBD2|.
TGCGCCAGCAGCATAATAGGACTAGCGGGAGAGACCCAGTACTTC
CASSIIGLAGETQYF
>TRBJ2-3|16|TRBV5-4|.|few
TGTGCCAGCAGCTTATTAGCGGCAATCCGCACAGATACGCAGTATTTT
CASSLLAAIRTDTQYF
>TRBJ2-1|12|TRBV5-6|TRBD2|few
TGTGCCAGCAGCCTGGGGGGGACTTATAAGTTCTTC
CASSLGGTYKFF
>TRBJ2-5|14|TRBV12-3/TRBV12-4|.|.
TGTGCCAGCAGCATCCTTAGGGGCCGGGGGACCCAGTACTTC
CASSILRGRGTQYF
>TRBJ2-1|15|TRBV4-3|TRBD1|many
TGCGCCAGCAGCCAAGATGGGACAGATTACAATGAGCAGTTCTTC
CASSQDGTDYNEQFF
>TRBJ2-3|15|TRBV20-1|.|.
TGCAGTGCTAGATACGGGAGCAGGCTCACAGATACGCAGTATTTT
CSARYGSRLTDTQYF
>TRBJ2-1|16|TRBV3-1|TRBD2|few
TGTGCCAGCAGCCAATCTAGCGGCCTGACCTACAATGAGCAGTTCTTC
CASSQSSGLTYNEQFF
>TRBJ2-7|11|TRBV3-1|.|.
TGTGCCAGCAGTAATGGCTACGAGCAGTACTTC
CASSNGYEQYF
>TRBJ1-6|16|TRBV10-2|TRBD1|.
TGCGCCAGCCGTATAGGGACAGGGGGCTGGAATTCACCCCTCCACTTT
CASRIGTGGWNSPLHF
>TRBJ1-2|13|TRBV3-1|.|few
TGTGCCAGCAGCCAGAGGGGTCGATATGGCTACACCTTC
CASSQRGRYGYTF
>TRBJ1-1|15|TRBV9|.|few
TGTGCCAGCAGCCCACAGATCGGAGGGAAGGCTGAAGCTTTCTTT
CASSPQIGGKAEAFF
>TRBJ1-6|13|TRBV2|.|few
TGTGCCAGCAACGGACAGCCCAATTCACCCCTCCACTTT
CASNGQPNSPLHF
>TRBJ1-1|15|TRBV18|.|.
TGTGCCAGCTCTTCTAAGGCGACCTCGAACACTGAAGCTTTCTTT
CASSSKATSNTEAFF
>TRBJ1-2|14|TRBV19|.|.
TGTGCCAGTAGTATTAAGGCAACTAACTATGGCTACACCTTC
CASSIKATNYGYTF
>TRBJ2-1|14|TRBV4-2|.|few
TGTGCCAGCAGCCAAGATCCAGGGCGGGGTGAGCAGTTCTTC
CASSQDPGRGEQFF
>TRBJ1-4|14|TRBV20-1|.|.
TGCAGTGCCCGGACAGCTTACGAAGTTGATGCACTGTTTTTT
CSARTAYEVDALFF
>TRBJ2-7|13|TRBV7-9|.|.
TGTGCCAGCAGCCCTGAGACCTTATACGAGCAGTACTTC
CASSPETLYEQYF
>TRBJ2-4|14|TRBV15|TRBD1|few
TGTGCCACCATCAGAGCCTCAGGGGGCAACATTCAGTACTTC
CATIRASGGNIQYF
>TRBJ2-1|16|TRBV6-1|.|few
TGTGCCAGCACCTCCATCCTAAATGGGGTCGAGGATGAGCAGTTCTTC
CASTSILNGVEDEQFF
>TRBJ2-7|13|TRBV7-3|.|.
TGTGCCAGCAGCTTAGGCTCCCGGGACGAGCAGTACTTC
CASSLGSRDEQYF
>TRBJ2-1|12|TRBV6-6|.|many
TGTGCCAGCAGTCCCGGACGCTATGAGCAGTTCTTC
CASSPGRYEQFF
>TRBJ1-3|15|TRBV7-6|.|.
TGTGCCAGCAGCGCGGGGGGCCTCTCTGGAAAAACCATATATTTT
CASSAGGLSGKTIYF
>TRBJ1-1|15|TRBV20-1|.|few
TGCAGTGCTTCCCCGCCGACAATAACGGACACTGAAGCTTTCTTT
CSASPPTITDTEAFF
>TRBJ2-3|16|TRBV11-1|TRBD1|.
TGTGCCAGCAGCTTAGTAGGACAGGTCAGCACAGATACGCAGTATTTT
CASSLVGQVSTDTQYF
>TRBJ1-5|16|TRBV5-1|TRBD1|many
TGCGCCAGCAGCTTGGAGCCAGGGGGGAGTATACAGCCCCAGCATTTT
CASSLEPGGSIQPQHF
>TRBJ2-7|14|TRBV5-1|TRBD2|few
TGCGCCAGCAGCCCTCCCGGACTAGAAGGGGAGCAGTACTTC
CASSPPGLEGEQYF
>TRBJ2-5|12|TRBV7-2|.|.
TGTGCCAGCAGCCCGGGCTTTAAGGCCCAGTACTTC
CASSPGFKAQYF
>TRBJ1-2|14|TRBV7-9|.|.
TGTGCCAGCAGCTCCGGCGATCCTAACTATGGCTACACCTTC
CASSSGDPNYGYTF
>TRBJ2-7|15|TRBV7-8|TRBD1|many
TGTGCCAGCAGCTTACCCGGACAGGGGGCCTACGAGCAGTACTTC
CASSLPGQGAYEQYF
>TRBJ2-3|15|TRBV30|.|few
TGTGCCTTCACCCAGTGGGGTTCTAGCACAGATACGCAGTATTTT
CAFTQWGSSTDTQYF
>TRBJ2-4|15|TRBV6-5|.|few
TGTGCCAGCAGTTACTCGGGGGGAGGCCCGAACATTCAGTACTTC
CASSYSGGGPNIQYF
>TRBJ2-1|15|TRBV9|.|few
TGTGCCAGCACCCAGCACCCGGACTCCTACAATGAGCAGTTCTTC
CASTQHPDSYNEQFF
>TRBJ2-2|16|TRBV20-1|TRBD1|.
TGCAGTGCTAGAGACCGACAGGGTTGGGACACCGGGGAGCTGTTTTTT
CSARDRQGWDTGELFF
>TRBJ2-1|17|TRBV12-3/TRBV12-4|.|.
TGTGCCAGCAGTTTAGAAGAGACGGGAGCGTTCTACAATGAGCAGTTCTTC
CASSLEETGAFYNEQFF
>TRBJ2-1|14|TRBV6-2/TRBV6-3|TRBD2|.
TGTGCCAGCAGTTATGGGGGGGTCTGGAATGAGCAGTTCTTC
CASSYGGVWNEQFF
>TRBJ2-5|15|TRBV7-9|TRBD2|.
TGTGCCAGCAGCTCCTTTGGGGAGGGCCCAGAGACCCAGTACTTC
CASSSFGEGPETQYF
>TRBJ2-7|12|TRBV12-3/TRBV12-4|.|.
TGTGCCAGCAGTCGGGTTTTTTACGAGCAGTACTTC
CASSRVFYEQYF
>TRBJ2-5|14|TRBV5-1|.|few
TGCGCCAGCACTGGCGGGGCCCTCCAAGAGACCCAGTACTTC
CASTGGALQETQYF
>TRBJ2-3|13|TRBV7-9|.|.
TGTGCCAGCAGCCCCCGACAGCTCGGTACGCAGTATTTT
CASSPRQLGTQYF
>TRBJ1-1|15|TRBV7-9|.|.
TGTGCCAGCAGCTTAGTTCGAAAAGGGTACACTGAAGCTTTCTTT
CASSLVRKGYTEAFF
>TRBJ2-5|14|TRBV2|.|few
TGTGCCAGCAAGGCGGGGATCTTACAAGAGACCCAGTACTTC
CASKAGILQETQYF
>TRBJ2-7|16|TRBV11-1|.|many
TGTGCCAGCAGCCCACAACGGACGTACAGCATCTACGAGCAGTACTTC
CASSPQRTYSIYEQYF
>TRBJ1-1|14|TRBV5-5|.|.
TGTGCCAGCAGCTTGACTCACCTGAACACTGAAGCTTTCTTT
CASSLTHLNTEAFF
>TRBJ2-3|16|TRBV2|TRBD2|.
TGTGCCAGCAGAGATGTACTAGCGACCAACACAGATACGCAGTATTTT
CASRDVLATNTDTQYF